This TCR beta chain was recorded in a study of shared clonotypes between healthy human individuals. Sequenced by immunoSEQ multiplex PCR; TCRdb stores in-frame clones only, minus some. Among about 2.3 million clones listed, 85% to 95% were seen once. The CDR3 runs to 14 residues. CDR1 is SEHNR and CDR2 is FQNEAQ in the germline V gene (reference sequence). V lost 4 bases and J 1 base, leaving 10 bases between the germline ends. Donors were Caucasian adults residing in Nashville, Tennessee, USA. Study-wide results and limits: Inspection by rarefaction showed sorted-subset sequencing to be incomplete despite large depth. Larger estimated richness was generally seen in naive subsets than in memory subsets.

As concerns this clone: No antigen is known for it.

V is TRBV7-9 and J is TRBJ1-1; D uncertain. The sequenced sample was naive CD4+ T cells from PBMCs. Indicated subset: CD45RA+ positively selected. This clonotype originated in a man in his late teens or twenties in good health. Some clones in this sample may be carry-over from other donors' samples. CDR3 nucleotides: TGTGCCAGCAGCTCGGAGTACGAGAACACTGAAGCTTTCTTT. It is translated as CASSSEYENTEAFF.